One and the same sample provided the 2 T cell receptor beta chains below, sequenced in a study of cytomegalovirus exposure and HLA in healthy donors. The primer mix had 60 Vbeta and 13 Jbeta primers. Clones were read by immunoSEQ multiplex PCR, and TCRdb kept only the in-frame ones, dropping some. In the table there are approximately 150,000 clones, 80% to 90% of which are singletons. The sample taken for sequencing was PBMCs. All receptors come from a middle-aged woman in good health and CMV-seropositive.

Turning to this clone: This sample also contains other DNA sequences that code for the same CDR3. The rearrangement links TRBV18 to TRBJ2-4; 10 bases agree with TRBD2. The CDR3 has 17 residues. Germline trimming cut 3 bases from V and 0 bases from J; bases unmatched to any gene: 5. The germline CDR1 and CDR2 sequences are KGHSH and LQKENI. The DNA of the CDR3 is TGTGCCAGCTCACCTACGACTAGCGGGTTAGCCAAAAACATTCAGTACTTC. It encodes CASSPTTSGLAKNIQYF.

The rearrangement joins TRBV7-9 to TRBJ1-2; D might be TRBD1 (6 bases). Looked up from germline, CDR1 is SEHNR and CDR2 is FQNEAQ (reference sequence). The CDR3 totals 18 residues. Trimming shortened V by 1 base and J by 4 bases, and 22 bases separated the two germline ends. The CDR3 loop reads CASSLVSAGQRRGYGYTF. CDR3 bases: TGTGCCAGCAGCTTAGTCTCAGCTGGACAGCGCCGGGGCTATGGCTACACCTTC.